One and the same sample provided the 18 T cell receptor beta chains below, sequenced in a study of T cells after yellow fever vaccination. TCRdb re-derived calls from the 5' RACE reads in MiXCR, one entry per CDR3 protein. The table lists 300,000 to 400,000 distinct CDR3 sequences, approximately 8% of them singletons. Sequencing was performed on PBMCs, taken roughly 46 days after the first yellow fever vaccination. The source of these receptors is a man between 18 and 35 years old who received the YFV17D yellow fever vaccine.

This chain joins TRBV20-1 and TRBJ2-7; 10 bases agree with TRBD1. The CDR3 length is 16 residues. V was pared by 6 bases and J by 1 base, with 12 bases of the junction left unmatched. Germline V lookup: CDR1 DFQATT, CDR2 SNEGSKA (reference sequence). The CDR3, as DNA: TGCAGTGCCCGACCCGGACAGGGGGTTTGGTCCTACGAGCAGTACTTC. As protein: CSARPGQGVWSYEQYF.

The gene calls are TRBV18 and TRBJ1-1; the match to TRBD1 covers 7 bases. V lost 1 base, J lost 1 base, and 3 bases stayed unmatched. Per germline, CDR1 KGHSH and CDR2 LQKENI. The CDR3 totals 15 residues. CDR3 amino acids: CASSPQGAPNTEAFF. CDR3 DNA: TGTGCCAGCTCACCACAGGGGGCACCGAACACTGAAGCTTTCTTT. Variable domain in full (rest from reference TRBV18 and TRBJ1-1): NAGVMQNPRHLVRRRGQEARLRCSPMKGHSHVYWYRQLPEEGLKFMVYLQKENIIDESGMPKERFSAEFPKEGPSILRIQQVVRGDSAAYFCASSPQGAPNTEAFFGQGTRLTVV.

V is TRBV20-1 and J is TRBJ2-1, with 15 bases that match TRBD2. Unmatched junction bases numbered 6, after V lost 6 bases and J lost 12 bases. The V gene's germline CDR1 is DFQATT and CDR2 SNEGSKA (reference sequence). The CDR3 runs 13 residues. The CDR3, as DNA: TGCAGTGCCCCGGGACTAGCGGGGGGCGGGCAGTTCTTC. Amino acid sequence: CSAPGLAGGGQFF.

V gene TRBV6-2 or TRBV6-3 combines with J gene TRBJ2-1, with TRBD1 matching 8 bases. The CDR3 runs 14 residues. J lost 7 bases, V lost 6 bases, and 8 bases had no gene match. Germline-derived CDR1 and CDR2 are MNHEY and SVGEGT. The CDR3 DNA reads as TGTGCCAGCAGGGCGGACAGGGTTGGGAATGAGCAGTTCTTC. Its translation: CASRADRVGNEQFF.

The rearrangement joins TRBV10-3 to TRBJ1-1; 7 bases fit TRBD1. CDR1 is ENHRY, CDR2 SYGVKD, per germline. This CDR3 comprises 17 residues. V lost 3 bases to trimming and J lost 6 bases; unmatched junction nucleotides: 16. CDR3 amino acids: CAISDGGGSNLYAEAFF. The CDR3 nucleotides are TGTGCCATCAGTGATGGAGGGGGCTCTAATTTATACGCTGAAGCTTTCTTT.

The chain has TRBV6-1 and TRBJ2-5, with a weak D call TRBD2 (7 bases). The CDR3 consists of 15 residues. The V and J ends lost 9 bases and 5 bases respectively, with 22 bases between them. Looked up from germline, CDR1 is MNHNS and CDR2 is SASEGT. CDR3 protein: CASITGGGQDETQYF. Here the CDR3 DNA reads TGTGCCAGTATCACCGGCGGGGGCCAAGATGAGACCCAGTACTTC.

V gene TRBV7-2 combines with J gene TRBJ2-1; D gene unclear. This CDR3 contains 14 residues. Trimming took off 7 bases at V and 0 bases at J, with 10 bases between the two ends. Germline V gene lookup returns CDR1 SGHTA and CDR2 FQGNSA. DNA of the CDR3: TGTGCCAGCATGAGAGGTGGCTCCTACAATGAGCAGTTCTTC. Translation gives CASMRGGSYNEQFF. The variable domain in full, with the rest retrieved from reference TRBV7-2 and TRBJ2-1, is GAGVSQSPSNKVTEKGKDVELRCDPISGHTALYWYRQSLGQGLEFLIYFQGNSAPDKSGLPSDRFSAERTGGSVSTLTIQRTQQEDSAVYLCASMRGGSYNEQFFGPGTRLTVL.

This clonotype showed up just a few times. The chain couples TRBV5-8 to TRBJ1-3; D gene unclear. This CDR3 is 14 amino acids long. The germline CDR1 and CDR2 sequences are SGHTS and YDEGEE. V was shortened by 0 bases and J by 8 bases, with 12 bases between the two germline ends. This CDR3 reads CASSLGRRVHTIYF. In DNA form, the CDR3 reads TGTGCCAGCAGCTTGGGACGACGCGTACACACCATATATTTT.

At least ten counts were recorded for this clonotype. The genes are TRBV7-2 and TRBJ1-5; D unclear. V lost 1 base, J lost 4 bases, and 2 bases lay in between. The CDR3 extends over 12 amino acids. The germline CDR1 and CDR2 sequences are SGHTA and FQGNSA. For the CDR3, the DNA is TGTGCCAGCAGCTTAGTGAATCAGCCCCAGCATTTT. Amino acids: CASSLVNQPQHF.

This clonotype was observed a few times. The J gene is TRBJ2-7, the V gene TRBV18; D gene ambiguous. The CDR3 runs 13 residues. Trimming cost V 5 bases and J 2 bases, with 10 bases left between them. Looked up from germline, CDR1 is KGHSH and CDR2 is LQKENI. CDR3: CASSMDLAYEQYV. In DNA form, the CDR3 reads TGTGCCAGCTCAATGGACCTGGCCTACGAGCAGTACGTC.

This clonotype was found a few times. This chain joins TRBV7-9 and TRBJ1-5; the D is unclear. The CDR3 loop spans 13 amino acids. Germline-derived CDR1 and CDR2 are SEHNR and FQNEAQ (reference sequence). V lost 4 bases, J lost 3 bases, and 7 bases lay in between. CDR3 bases: TGTGCCAGCAGCTCTCATTTCAATCAGCCCCAGCATTTT. Its translation is CASSSHFNQPQHF. The complete variable domain, with remaining parts taken from reference TRBV7-9 and TRBJ1-5, reads DTGVSQNPRHKITKRGQNVTFRCDPISEHNRLYWYRQTLGQGPEFLTYFQNEAQLEKSRLLSDRFSAERPKGSFSTLEIQRTEQGDSAMYLCASSSHFNQPQHFGDGTRLSIL.

The chain carries TRBV15 and TRBJ1-3; perhaps TRBD1 as D (5 bases). Between the trimmed V and J ends, which lost 1 base and 3 bases, there was a span of 13 bases. The CDR3 contains 16 residues. The germline V gene has CDR1 LNHNV and CDR2 YYDKDF (reference sequence). Here the CDR3 DNA reads TGTGCCACCAGCAGAGCCGGGACGGCTAATGGAAACACCATATATTTT. This encodes CATSRAGTANGNTIYF. Together with reference TRBV15 and TRBJ1-3, the CDR3 gives the full variable domain: DAMVIQNPRYQVTQFGKPVTLSCSQTLNHNVMYWYQQKSSQAPKLLFHYYDKDFNNEADTPDNFQSRRPNTSFCFLDIRSPGLGDTAMYLCATSRAGTANGNTIYFGEGSWLTVV.

V is TRBV25-1 and J is TRBJ1-3; D unresolved. Trimming removed 6 bases from V and 4 bases from J, with 10 bases in between. Germline lookup yields CDR1 MGHDK and CDR2 SYGVNS. This CDR3 comprises 13 residues. The CDR3 region has the DNA TGTGCCAGCAGCGAAATCGAAGGAAACACCATATATTTT. Its protein is CASSEIEGNTIYF.

There are a few counts of this clonotype. As DNA, the CDR3 is TGTGCCACCAGCAGACGCTTGGAGTCTTCCTACGAGCAGTACTTC. Protein product: CATSRRLESSYEQYF. The gene calls are TRBV15 and TRBJ2-7; D remains ambiguous. With 2 bases removed from V and 1 base from J, the gap between germline ends came to 12 bases. CDR1 is LNHNV and CDR2 is YYDKDF in the germline V gene (reference sequence). This CDR3 has 15 residues.

This clonotype was seen repeatedly, ten times or more. V usage is TRBV27 and J usage is TRBJ2-1; D may be TRBD1 (5 bases). The CDR3 length is 14 residues. Germline assignment: CDR1 MNHEY and CDR2 SMNVEV (reference sequence). V gave up 4 bases and J gave up 2 bases, with 9 bases separating them. The CDR3 nucleotides are TGTGCCAGCAGTTCCCGACAGCCCTACAATGAGCAGTTCTTC. Protein product: CASSSRQPYNEQFF.

This clonotype has more than one count but fewer than ten. The gene calls are TRBV7-9 and TRBJ1-4; D gene uncertain. The CDR3 is 12 amino acids. Germline CDR1 SEHNR, CDR2 FQNEAQ (reference sequence). V lost 6 bases and J lost 8, with 10 bases in between. The CDR3 region is CASRSMREKLFF. CDR3 in DNA: TGTGCCAGCAGGTCTATGCGGGAAAAACTGTTTTTT.

This sequence joins TRBV7-9 and TRBJ2-3, with D possibly being TRBD2 (7 bases). CDR3 length equals 16 residues. V lost 7 bases, J lost 1 base, and 18 bases lay in between. The germline gives CDR1 SEHNR, CDR2 FQNEAQ (reference sequence). In DNA form, the CDR3 reads TGTGCCAGCAAACAGGGAGGGCCTCCGGGCACAGATACGCAGTATTTT. Translating gives CASKQGGPPGTDTQYF.

This clonotype has ten or more counts. The chain joins TRBV2 to TRBJ1-1; D might be TRBD1 (6 bases). The V end was cut by 8 bases, the J end by 1 base, with 14 bases between. CDR3 length: 14 amino acids. Germline V gives CDR1 SNHLY, CDR2 FYNNEI. The CDR3 nucleotides are TGTGCCAGCTCCCTCCAGGGGCAGAACACTGAAGCTTTCTTT. Protein: CASSLQGQNTEAFF.